The present TCR beta chain was sequenced within a study of identical twins. There are a few counts of this clonotype. TCRdb processed the 5' RACE reads anew with MiXCR; each CDR3 protein has one entry. Seen here are approximately 890,000 distinct CDR3 sequences, roughly an eighth observed once, and the top ten hold around 1.5%. Germline loops: CDR1 DFQATT, CDR2 SNEGSKA (reference sequence). V lost 0 bases to trimming and J lost 12 bases; unmatched junction nucleotides: 14. The CDR3 extends over 16 amino acids. The sample was also linked to a second study, of yellow fever vaccine responses in identical twins.

The specimen sequenced was PBMCs. This receptor was obtained from a young woman in good health. The genes are TRBV20-1 and TRBJ2-1; 10 nucleotides align to TRBD2. CDR3 DNA sequence: TGCAGTGCTAGAGAACGGGGAGTAGCGGGGGGTGGTGGGCAGTTCTTC. This codes for CSARERGVAGGGGQFF.